This TCR beta chain was found in a study of control samples from healthy donors and cancer patients. The method was immunoSEQ multiplex PCR; TCRdb's version includes in-frame clones alone and lacks a portion of them. The sample lists just over 150,000 clones, 85% to 95% occurring once. Germline V gene sequence: CDR1 SGHRS, CDR2 YFSETQ. V was clipped by 0 bases and J by 10 bases, with 16 bases between them. The CDR3 consists of 14 residues. This sequence originates from a man aged 50 to 59 in good health. The sequencing sample was made of blood. The genes are TRBV5-1 and TRBJ1-1; TRBD1 might be the D (5 bases). CDR3 in DNA: TGCGCCAGCAGCTTGGTTTGGGCTTCTGGGGGAGCTTTCTTT. Residues: CASSLVWASGGAFF.